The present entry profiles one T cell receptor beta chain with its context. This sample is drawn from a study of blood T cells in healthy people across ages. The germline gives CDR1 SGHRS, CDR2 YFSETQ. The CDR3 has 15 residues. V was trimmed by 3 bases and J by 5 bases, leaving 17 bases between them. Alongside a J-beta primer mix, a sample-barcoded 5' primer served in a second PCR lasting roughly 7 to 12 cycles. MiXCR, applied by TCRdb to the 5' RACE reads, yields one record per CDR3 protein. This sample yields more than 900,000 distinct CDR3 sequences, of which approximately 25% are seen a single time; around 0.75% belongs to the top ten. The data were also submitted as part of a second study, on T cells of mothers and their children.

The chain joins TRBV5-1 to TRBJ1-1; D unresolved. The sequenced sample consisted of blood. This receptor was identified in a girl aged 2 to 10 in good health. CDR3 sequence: CASSSAGFRGTEAFF. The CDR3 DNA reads TGCGCCAGCAGCTCCGCTGGATTCCGAGGGACTGAAGCTTTCTTT.